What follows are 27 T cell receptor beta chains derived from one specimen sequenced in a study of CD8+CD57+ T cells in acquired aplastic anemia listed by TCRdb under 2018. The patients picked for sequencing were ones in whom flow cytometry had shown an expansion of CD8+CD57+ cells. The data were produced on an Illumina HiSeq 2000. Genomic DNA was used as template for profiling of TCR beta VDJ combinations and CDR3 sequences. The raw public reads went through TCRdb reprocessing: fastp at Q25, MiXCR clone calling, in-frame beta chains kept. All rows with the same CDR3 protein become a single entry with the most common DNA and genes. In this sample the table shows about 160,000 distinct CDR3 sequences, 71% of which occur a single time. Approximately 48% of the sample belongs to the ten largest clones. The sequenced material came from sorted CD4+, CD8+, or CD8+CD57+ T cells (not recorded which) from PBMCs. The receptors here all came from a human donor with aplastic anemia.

Written as DNA, the CDR3 is TGTGCCACCCGACAGGGGGTCACAGATACGCAGTATTTT. Its protein is CATRQGVTDTQYF. V gene TRBV24-1 combines with J gene TRBJ2-3; TRBD1 matches 9 bases. Germline CDR1 KGHDR, CDR2 SFDVKD. V lost 9 bases, J lost 2 bases, and 2 bases stayed unmatched. This CDR3 is 13 amino acids long.

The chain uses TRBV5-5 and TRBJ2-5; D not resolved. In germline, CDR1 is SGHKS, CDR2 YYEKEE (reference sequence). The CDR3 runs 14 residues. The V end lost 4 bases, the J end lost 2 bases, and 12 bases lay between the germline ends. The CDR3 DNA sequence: TGTGCCAGCAGCCCGCCGGACGGGCAAGAGACCCAGTACTTC. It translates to CASSPPDGQETQYF.

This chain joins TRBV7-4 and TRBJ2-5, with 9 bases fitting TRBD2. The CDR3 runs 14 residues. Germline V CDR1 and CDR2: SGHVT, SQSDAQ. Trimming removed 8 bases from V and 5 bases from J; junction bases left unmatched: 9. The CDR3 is CASGGAGGRETQYF. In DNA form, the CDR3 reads TGTGCCAGCGGTGGTGCGGGGGGGCGGGAGACCCAGTACTTC. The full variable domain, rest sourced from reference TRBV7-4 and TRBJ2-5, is GAGVSQSPRYKVAKRGRDVALRCDSISGHVTLYWYRQTLGQGSEVLTYSQSDAQRDKSGRPSGRFSAERPERSVSTLKIQRTEQGDSAVYLCASGGAGGRETQYFGPGTRLLVL.

CDR3 sequence: CASSFVRGRSYNEQFF. DNA for the CDR3: TGTGCCAGCAGCTTTGTTAGGGGGCGATCCTACAATGAGCAGTTCTTC. The chain couples TRBV7-8 to TRBJ2-1; TRBD1 aligns across 7 bases. The CDR3 contains 16 residues. CDR1 is SGHVS, CDR2 FQNEAQ, per germline. J lost 1 base, V lost 3 bases, and 6 bases had no gene match.

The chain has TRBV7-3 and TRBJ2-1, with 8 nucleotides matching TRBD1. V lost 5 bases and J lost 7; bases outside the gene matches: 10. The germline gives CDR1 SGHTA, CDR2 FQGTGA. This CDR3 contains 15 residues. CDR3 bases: TGTGCCAGCAGCCAAACAGGGGGTGAGAGGAATGAGCAGTTCTTC. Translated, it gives CASSQTGGERNEQFF.

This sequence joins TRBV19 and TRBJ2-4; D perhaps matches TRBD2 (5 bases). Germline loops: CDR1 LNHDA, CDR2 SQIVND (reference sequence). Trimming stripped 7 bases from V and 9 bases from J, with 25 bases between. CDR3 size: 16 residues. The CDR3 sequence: CASTHGGLTSSGIQYF. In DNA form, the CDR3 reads TGTGCCAGTACCCACGGAGGCCTTACATCGTCCGGCATTCAGTACTTC.

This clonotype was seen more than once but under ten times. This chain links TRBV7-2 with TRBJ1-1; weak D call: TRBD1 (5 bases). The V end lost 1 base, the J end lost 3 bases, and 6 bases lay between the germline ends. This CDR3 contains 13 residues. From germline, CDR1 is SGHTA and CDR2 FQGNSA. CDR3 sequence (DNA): TGTGCCAGCAGCTTAGTAGGGGACACTGAAGCTTTCTTT. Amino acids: CASSLVGDTEAFF. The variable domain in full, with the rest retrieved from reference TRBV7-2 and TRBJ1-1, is GAGVSQSPSNKVTEKGKDVELRCDPISGHTALYWYRQSLGQGLEFLIYFQGNSAPDKSGLPSDRFSAERTGGSVSTLTIQRTQQEDSAVYLCASSLVGDTEAFFGQGTRLTVV.

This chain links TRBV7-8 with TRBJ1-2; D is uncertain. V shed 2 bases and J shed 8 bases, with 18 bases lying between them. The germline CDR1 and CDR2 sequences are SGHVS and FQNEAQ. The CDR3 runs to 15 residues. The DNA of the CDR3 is TGTGCCAGCAGCTTAACTCCAGAGATAAGGAGAGGCTACACCTTC. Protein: CASSLTPEIRRGYTF.

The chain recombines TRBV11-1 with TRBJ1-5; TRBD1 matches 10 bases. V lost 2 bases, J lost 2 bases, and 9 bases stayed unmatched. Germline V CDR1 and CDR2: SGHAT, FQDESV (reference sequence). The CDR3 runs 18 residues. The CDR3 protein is CASSLTVGQGRCNQPQHF. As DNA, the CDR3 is TGTGCCAGCAGCTTAACCGTGGGACAGGGGAGATGCAATCAGCCCCAGCATTTT.

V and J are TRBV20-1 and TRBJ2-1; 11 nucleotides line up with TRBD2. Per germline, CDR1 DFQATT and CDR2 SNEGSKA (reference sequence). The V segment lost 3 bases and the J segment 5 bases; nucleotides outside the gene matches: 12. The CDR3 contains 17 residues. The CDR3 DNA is TGCAGTGCTAGTCGTTTTGGGGCGACTAGCGGGAACAATGAGCAGTTCTTC. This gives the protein CSASRFGATSGNNEQFF.

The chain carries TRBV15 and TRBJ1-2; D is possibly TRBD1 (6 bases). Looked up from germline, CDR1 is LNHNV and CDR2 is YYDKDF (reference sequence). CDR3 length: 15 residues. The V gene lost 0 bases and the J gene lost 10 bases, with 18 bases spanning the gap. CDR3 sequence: CATSREILMGGTYTF. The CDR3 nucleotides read TGTGCCACCAGCAGAGAGATCCTGATGGGGGGCACCTACACCTTC.

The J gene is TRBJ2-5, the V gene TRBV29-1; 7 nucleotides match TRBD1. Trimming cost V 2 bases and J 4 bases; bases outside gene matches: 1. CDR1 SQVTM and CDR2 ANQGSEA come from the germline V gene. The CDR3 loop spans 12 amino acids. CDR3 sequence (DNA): TGCAGCGTTGAAACAGGGGCAGAGACCCAGTACTTC. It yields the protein CSVETGAETQYF. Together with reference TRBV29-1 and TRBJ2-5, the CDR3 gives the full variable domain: SAVISQKPSRDICQRGTSLTIQCQVDSQVTMMFWYRQQPGQSLTLIATANQGSEATYESGFVIDKFPISRPNLTFSTLTVSNMSPEDSSIYLCSVETGAETQYFGPGTRLLVL.

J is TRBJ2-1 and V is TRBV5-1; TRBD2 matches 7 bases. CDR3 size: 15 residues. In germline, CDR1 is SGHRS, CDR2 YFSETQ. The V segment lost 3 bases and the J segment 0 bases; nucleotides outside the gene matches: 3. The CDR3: CASSSSGASYNEQFF. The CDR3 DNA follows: TGCGCCAGCAGCTCAAGCGGGGCCTCCTACAATGAGCAGTTCTTC.

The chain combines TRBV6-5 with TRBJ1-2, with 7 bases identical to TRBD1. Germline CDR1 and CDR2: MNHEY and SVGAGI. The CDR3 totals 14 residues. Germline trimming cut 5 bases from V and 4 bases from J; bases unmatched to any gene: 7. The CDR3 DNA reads TGTGCCAGCAGTGCCCACCGGGACAGCTATGGCTACACCTTC. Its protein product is CASSAHRDSYGYTF.

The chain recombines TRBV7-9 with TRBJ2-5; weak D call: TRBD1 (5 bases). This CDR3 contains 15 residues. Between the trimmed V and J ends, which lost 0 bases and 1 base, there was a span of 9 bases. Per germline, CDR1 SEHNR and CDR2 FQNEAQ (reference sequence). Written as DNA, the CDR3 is TGTGCCAGCAGCTTAGCTGGGGCAGTCCAAGAGACCCAGTACTTC. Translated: CASSLAGAVQETQYF.

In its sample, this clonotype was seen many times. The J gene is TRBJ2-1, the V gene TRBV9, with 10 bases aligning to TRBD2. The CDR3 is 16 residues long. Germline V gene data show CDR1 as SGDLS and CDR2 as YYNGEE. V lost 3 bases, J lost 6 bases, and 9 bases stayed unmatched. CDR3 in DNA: TGTGCCAGCAGCGCGAGGACTAGCGGAGACGGCAATGAGCAGTTCTTC. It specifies CASSARTSGDGNEQFF.

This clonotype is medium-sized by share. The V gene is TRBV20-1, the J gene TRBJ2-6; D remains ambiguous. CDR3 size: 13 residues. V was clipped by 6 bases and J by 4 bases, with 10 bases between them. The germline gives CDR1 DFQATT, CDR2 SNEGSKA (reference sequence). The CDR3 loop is CSAPDDGANVLTF. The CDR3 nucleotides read TGCAGTGCCCCAGACGACGGGGCCAACGTCCTGACTTTC.

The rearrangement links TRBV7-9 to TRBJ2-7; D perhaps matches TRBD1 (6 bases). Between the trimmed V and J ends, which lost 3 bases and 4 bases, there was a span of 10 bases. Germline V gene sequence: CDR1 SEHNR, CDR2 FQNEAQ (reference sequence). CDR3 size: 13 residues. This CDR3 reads CASSLFGQYEQYF. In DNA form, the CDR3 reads TGTGCCAGCAGCTTGTTCGGACAGTACGAGCAGTACTTC.

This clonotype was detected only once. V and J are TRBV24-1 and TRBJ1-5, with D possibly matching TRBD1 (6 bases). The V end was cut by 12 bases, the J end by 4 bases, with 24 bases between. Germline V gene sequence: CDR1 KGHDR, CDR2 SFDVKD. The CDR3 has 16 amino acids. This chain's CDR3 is CAAPQSGARSNQPQHF. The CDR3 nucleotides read TGTGCCGCCCCACAATCGGGGGCGAGAAGTAATCAGCCCCAGCATTTT.

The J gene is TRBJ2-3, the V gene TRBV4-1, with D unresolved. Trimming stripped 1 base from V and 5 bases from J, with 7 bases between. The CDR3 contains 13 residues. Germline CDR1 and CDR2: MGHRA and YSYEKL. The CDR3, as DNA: TGCGCCAGCAGCCAAGGTCTTGGAGATACGCAGTATTTT. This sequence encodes CASSQGLGDTQYF.

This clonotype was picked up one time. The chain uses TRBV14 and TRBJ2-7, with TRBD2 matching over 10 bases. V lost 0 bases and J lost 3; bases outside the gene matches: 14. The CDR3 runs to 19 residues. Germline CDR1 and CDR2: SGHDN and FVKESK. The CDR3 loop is CASSQDYTASGSVLYEQYF. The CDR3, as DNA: TGTGCCAGCAGCCAAGACTATACGGCTAGCGGGAGTGTACTCTACGAGCAGTACTTC.

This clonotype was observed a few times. The CDR3 DNA reads TGTGCCAGCAGCTTGGGACTAGCGGCGACCTACGAGCAGTACTTC. Translation: CASSLGLAATYEQYF. The rearrangement links TRBV5-6 to TRBJ2-7; 9 bases agree with TRBD2. Germline V lookup: CDR1 SGHDT, CDR2 YYEEEE. With 0 bases clipped from V and 2 bases from J, the junction kept 3 bases outside the gene matches. CDR3 length equals 15 residues.

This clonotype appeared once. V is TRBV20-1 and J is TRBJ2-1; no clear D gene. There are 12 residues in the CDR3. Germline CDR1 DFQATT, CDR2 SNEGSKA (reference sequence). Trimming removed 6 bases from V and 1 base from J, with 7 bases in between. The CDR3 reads CSAGKSYNEQFF. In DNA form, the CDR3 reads TGCAGTGCGGGCAAATCCTACAATGAGCAGTTCTTC.

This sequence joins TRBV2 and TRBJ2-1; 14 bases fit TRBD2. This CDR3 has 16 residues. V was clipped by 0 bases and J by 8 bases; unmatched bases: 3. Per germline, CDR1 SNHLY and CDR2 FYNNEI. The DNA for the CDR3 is TGTGCCAGCAGTGAAGCAACGGGACTAGCGGGAGATGAGCAGTTCTTC. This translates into CASSEATGLAGDEQFF.

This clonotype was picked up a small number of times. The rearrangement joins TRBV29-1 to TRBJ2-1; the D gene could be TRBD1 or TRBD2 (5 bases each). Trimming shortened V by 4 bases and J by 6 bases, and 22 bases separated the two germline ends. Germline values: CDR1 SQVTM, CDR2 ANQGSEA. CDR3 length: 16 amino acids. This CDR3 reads CSVANYPGAGANEQFF. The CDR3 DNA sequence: TGCAGCGTTGCTAACTATCCCGGGGCAGGTGCCAATGAGCAGTTCTTC.

CDR3 DNA sequence: TGTGCCAGCAGCGGACAGGGGTCAGATACGCAGTATTTT. It yields the protein CASSGQGSDTQYF. The rearrangement joins TRBV9 to TRBJ2-3, with 8 positions matching TRBD1. V was clipped by 3 bases and J by 4 bases; unmatched bases: 1. The CDR3 totals 13 residues. The germline V gene has CDR1 SGDLS and CDR2 YYNGEE.

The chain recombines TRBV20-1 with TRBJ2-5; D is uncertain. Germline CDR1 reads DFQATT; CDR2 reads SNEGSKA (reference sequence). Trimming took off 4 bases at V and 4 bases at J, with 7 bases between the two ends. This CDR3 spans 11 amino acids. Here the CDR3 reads CSANRRETQYF. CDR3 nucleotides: TGCAGTGCTAACCGCCGAGAGACCCAGTACTTC.